This TCR beta chain originates from a study of patients and donors after allogeneic stem cell transplantation. Germline CDR1 is DFQATT and CDR2 is SNEGSKA (reference sequence). The J segment lost 0 bases and the V segment lost 5 bases, leaving 6 bases of the junction unmatched. The CDR3 totals 15 residues. Each CDR3 protein gets one entry after TCRdb re-called the RT-PCR reads with MiXCR. The profile shows about 410,000 distinct CDR3 sequences, under 20% of them singletons. This sequence joins TRBV20-1 and TRBJ2-1, with TRBD2 matching over 8 bases. The source material was blood, either unsorted or a sorted T cell fraction (not recorded which). The receptor's source is a human donor who was either an allogeneic HSCT recipient or a stem cell or donor lymphocyte infusion donor (not recorded which). It is not recorded whose cells these are; they may come from a transplant donor. The CDR3 loop is CSARKSGSSYNEQFF. The CDR3 coding sequence is TGCAGTGCTCGGAAAAGCGGGAGCTCCTACAATGAGCAGTTCTTC.